This TCR beta chain derives from a study of regulatory and conventional T cells in RAG deficiency. The protocol was immunoSEQ multiplex PCR, while the TCRdb copy is restricted to in-frame clones and leaves out a portion. Of under 15,000 clones in the sample, approximately 93% were seen once. Genomic DNA came from blood regulatory T cells gated CD4+ CD25-high CD127-low. V lost 6 bases and J 5 bases, leaving 10 bases between the germline ends. Germline V gives CDR1 MNHNY, CDR2 SVGAGI (reference sequence). The CDR3 has 12 amino acids. In addition, the sample was reused for a study of regulatory T cells. As that report states: The primer mix had 52 TRBV and 13 TRBJ primers. In patients, unique TRB V-J pairs were restricted and V/J usage skewed, especially in Tregs.

The chain recombines TRBV6-6 with TRBJ1-1; D may be TRBD1 (6 bases). What was sequenced was CD127- CD25+ CD4+ Tregs sorted from blood. This clonotype was obtained from a human donor in good health. In DNA form, the CDR3 reads TGTGCCAGCAGCCACAGGGCGACTGAAGCTTTCTTT. Residues: CASSHRATEAFF.